This is a list of T cell receptor beta chains from one sample in a study of blood T cell repertoires in COVID-19. Assay used: immunoSEQ multiplex PCR; TCRdb lists only in-frame clones, some missing. The sample contains approximately 100,000 clones, around 88% of which appear only once. Material for sequencing was peripheral blood. All receptors derive from a human donor with acute or convalescent COVID-19. The donor label of this sample is uncertain. CDR3s include the opening cysteine and the closing phenylalanine or tryptophan. A D gene is named only where the DNA matches it firmly. Clone size is stated in some rows and not others, as once, few, many or a class when expanded.

V gene	clone size	J gene	D gene	CDR3 length	CDR3 DNA	CDR3 protein
TRBV2	.	TRBJ2-1	TRBD1	11	TGTGCCGGCCAACAGGGGCGGGAGCAGTTCTTC	CAGQQGREQFF
TRBV6-5	.	TRBJ1-1	.	13	TGTGCCAGCAGGGACAGCTTGAACACTGAAGCTTTCTTT	CASRDSLNTEAFF
TRBV6-5	.	TRBJ1-3	TRBD1	15	TGTGCCAGCAGCATCGGACAGGGCGCCTTCGATACCATATATTTT	CASSIGQGAFDTIYF
TRBV4-1	.	TRBJ2-5	.	14	TGCGCCAGCAGCCATAGCGGTGGGTGGGAGACCCAGTACTTC	CASSHSGGWETQYF
TRBV19	.	TRBJ2-2	TRBD1	14	TGTGCCAGTAGTGCCAGGGGGATGTCCGGGGAGCTGTTTTTT	CASSARGMSGELFF
TRBV9	.	TRBJ2-7	.	16	TGTGCCAGCAGCGTAGCCGGGGGAAGTAGCTCCTACGAGCAGTACTTC	CASSVAGGSSSYEQYF
TRBV4-1	.	TRBJ1-5	TRBD1	15	TGCGCCAGCAGCCAGACAGGGGGTAGCAATCAGCCCCAGCATTTT	CASSQTGGSNQPQHF
TRBV19	.	TRBJ1-5	TRBD1	14	TGTGCCAGTAGTGATGACAGGGGGGATCAGCCCCAGCATTTT	CASSDDRGDQPQHF
TRBV24-1	.	TRBJ1-5	.	15	TGTGCCACCAGCCCGGGAGGGGGGGCAAATCAGCCCCAGCATTTT	CATSPGGGANQPQHF
TRBV7-9	.	TRBJ2-7	TRBD2	15	TGTGCCAGCAGCCCAGCGGGGGTAAAGTCCTACGAGCAGTACTTC	CASSPAGVKSYEQYF
TRBV20-1	.	TRBJ2-1	TRBD2	16	TGCAGTGCTAGTCTCGGGACTAGCGGGAATTACAATGAGCAGTTCTTC	CSASLGTSGNYNEQFF
TRBV20-1	.	TRBJ2-3	.	11	TGCAGTGCTAGCCGTTTGGATACGCAGTATTTT	CSASRLDTQYF
TRBV11-2	.	TRBJ1-2	TRBD1	15	TGTGCCAGCACGTACAGGGGGCGGCTGGGAGATGGCTACACCTTC	CASTYRGRLGDGYTF
TRBV5-5	few	TRBJ2-3	.	13	TGTGCCAGCAGCTTCCCGGGATCAGATACGCAGTATTTT	CASSFPGSDTQYF
TRBV3-1/TRBV3-2	.	TRBJ2-7	.	14	TGTGCCAGCAGCCAACTTACAGGCCCCTACGAGCAGTACTTC	CASSQLTGPYEQYF
TRBV4-1	.	TRBJ2-7	TRBD2	18	TGCGCCAGCAGCCAAGCTGGACTAGCGGGGGCCTCTGTCCACGAGCAGTACTTC	CASSQAGLAGASVHEQYF
TRBV5-1	.	TRBJ1-6	.	14	TGCGCCAGCAGCTTCGGGGGGCAGGGTTCACCCCTCCACTTT	CASSFGGQGSPLHF
TRBV7-9	.	TRBJ1-4	.	18	TGTGCCAGCAGCTTACTTGGGCGCAGCCAAGTTGGTAATGAAAAACTGTTTTTT	CASSLLGRSQVGNEKLFF
TRBV27	.	TRBJ2-3	.	15	TGTGCCAGCAGTTCGGATAGGGGGATCACAGATACGCAGTATTTT	CASSSDRGITDTQYF
TRBV7-3	.	TRBJ2-5	TRBD2	15	TGTGCCAGCAGCTTTCAGGCGGGAGGTCGGGAGACCCAGTACTTC	CASSFQAGGRETQYF